Listed below are T cell receptor beta chains from one sample, sequenced in a study of CD8+ T cells in alopecia areata. Assay: immunoSEQ multiplex PCR; the TCRdb copy retains only in-frame clones and omits some. Among 180,000 or so clones listed, 45% to 60% were seen once. The source was CD8+ T cells sorted from blood, collected around week 54, from a patient treated with tofacitinib. All receptors come from a human donor with alopecia areata. The CDR3 runs from the conserved cysteine through the conserved F or W. A D gene is named only where the DNA matches it firmly. The size field is filled for only some rows; it gives once, few, many or a size class.

len | abundance | j_gene | d_gene | v_gene | CDR3nt | CDR3aa
15 | . | TRBJ1-2 | . | TRBV5-1 | TGCGCCAGCAGCTCAATAGGGCAGCCTTACTATGGCTACACCTTC | CASSSIGQPYYGYTF
18 | . | TRBJ2-6 | . | TRBV1 | TGCACCAGCAGTGTTAGATGTTTTGCACAAAGTCGGGCCAACGTCCTGACTTTC | CTSSVRCFAQSRANVLTF
18 | few | TRBJ1-3 | . | TRBV6-4 | TGTGCCAGCAGTGACTCGCATCTGGGACACAAACTTGGAAACACCATATATTTT | CASSDSHLGHKLGNTIYF
17 | . | TRBJ1-2 | TRBD1 | TRBV27 | TGTGCCAGCAGTTCCTACTCGGACAGGGCCAAGTACTATGGCTACACCTTC | CASSSYSDRAKYYGYTF
12 | . | TRBJ2-5 | . | TRBV13 | TGTGCCAGCATGGGGGGATCGCAGACCCAGTACTTC | CASMGGSQTQYF
12 | . | TRBJ2-1 | . | TRBV11-2 | TGTGCCAGCAGTCCCCCCGGCAATGAGCAGTTCTTC | CASSPPGNEQFF
15 | . | TRBJ2-1 | TRBD2 | TRBV7-8 | TGTGCCAGCAGCCCTCCCGGCGGGGGGTCGGTTGAGCAGTTCTTC | CASSPPGGGSVEQFF
16 | . | TRBJ1-1 | TRBD1 | TRBV25-1 | TGTGCCAGCAGTGGGATTCCGACAGGGTCCAACACTGAAGCTTTCTTT | CASSGIPTGSNTEAFF
13 | . | TRBJ1-1 | . | TRBV25-1 | TGTGCCAGCAGTCCACAGGGTTACACTGAAGCTTTCTTT | CASSPQGYTEAFF
16 | . | TRBJ1-2 | . | TRBV5-6 | TGTGCCAGCAGCGCCAACCTAGACAGCTATAACTATGGCTACACCTTC | CASSANLDSYNYGYTF
18 | . | TRBJ2-1 | TRBD2 | TRBV30 | TGTGCCTGGAGTCTGACTAGCGGGGGGTTAAGCTCCTACAATGAGCAGTTCTTC | CAWSLTSGGLSSYNEQFF
18 | . | TRBJ2-1 | . | TRBV4-2 | TGTGCCAGCAGTCCAATCGACTCGGGCTTCAGCTCCTACAATGAGCAGTTCTTC | CASSPIDSGFSSYNEQFF
16 | . | TRBJ2-7 | . | TRBV5-6 | TGTGCCAGCAGCTTGAAGGGTTTGGGGGCCGCCTACGAGCAGTACTTC | CASSLKGLGAAYEQYF
15 | . | TRBJ2-3 | . | TRBV4-1 | TGCGCCAGCAGCCAGGCTCCGGACAGCACAGATACGCAGTATTTT | CASSQAPDSTDTQYF
14 | . | TRBJ1-5 | . | TRBV27 | TGTGCCAGCAGTTACCGGGACAAAAATCAGCCCCAGCATTTT | CASSYRDKNQPQHF
14 | . | TRBJ1-1 | . | TRBV7-4 | TGTGCCAGCAGCTCTAGGAGGGGGGACACTGAAGCTTTCTTT | CASSSRRGDTEAFF
12 | . | TRBJ1-2 | . | TRBV30 | TGTGCCTGGAGTACCCCTTCGGGTGATGGCACCTTC | CAWSTPSGDGTF
15 | once | TRBJ2-1 | TRBD1 | TRBV11-2 | TGTGCCAGCAGCTTAGGACCCGACAGGGATTTTGAGCAGTTCTTC | CASSLGPDRDFEQFF
16 | . | TRBJ2-7 | TRBD1 | TRBV4-1 | TGCGCCAGCAGCGAGAGTCCGGGACAGGGGAGAAACGAGCAGTACTTC | CASSESPGQGRNEQYF
12 | . | TRBJ2-7 | . | TRBV2 | TGTGCCAGCGACAGGAGGAGGTACGAGCAGTACTTC | CASDRRRYEQYF
14 | . | TRBJ1-1 | . | TRBV5-6 | TGTGCCAGCAGCTTGGGGACGGTGAACACTGAAGCTTTCTTT | CASSLGTVNTEAFF
16 | once | TRBJ1-5 | . | TRBV18 | TGTGCCAGCTCACCCCCGGGGACACGGGGCAATCAGCCCCAGCATTTT | CASSPPGTRGNQPQHF
16 | . | TRBJ2-5 | TRBD2 | TRBV9 | TGTGCCAGCAGCCCCGTGGGCGGGGGGTTAGGGGAGACCCAGTACTTC | CASSPVGGGLGETQYF
11 | . | TRBJ1-5 | . | TRBV27 | TGTGCCAGCGGAGGAGTTCAGCCCCAGCATTTT | CASGGVQPQHF
15 | . | TRBJ2-7 | TRBD2 | TRBV7-3 | TGTGCCAGCAGCTCCAGAGCGGGGGGGCTCGACGAGCAGTACTTC | CASSSRAGGLDEQYF
15 | . | TRBJ2-1 | . | TRBV2 | TGTGCCAGCAGTGAATCGCTTAGCTCCTACAATGAGCAGTTCTTC | CASSESLSSYNEQFF
15 | . | TRBJ2-5 | . | TRBV5-6 | TGTGCCAGCAGCCGAGGTGGACGGGCCGGCTGGACCCAGTACTTC | CASSRGGRAGWTQYF